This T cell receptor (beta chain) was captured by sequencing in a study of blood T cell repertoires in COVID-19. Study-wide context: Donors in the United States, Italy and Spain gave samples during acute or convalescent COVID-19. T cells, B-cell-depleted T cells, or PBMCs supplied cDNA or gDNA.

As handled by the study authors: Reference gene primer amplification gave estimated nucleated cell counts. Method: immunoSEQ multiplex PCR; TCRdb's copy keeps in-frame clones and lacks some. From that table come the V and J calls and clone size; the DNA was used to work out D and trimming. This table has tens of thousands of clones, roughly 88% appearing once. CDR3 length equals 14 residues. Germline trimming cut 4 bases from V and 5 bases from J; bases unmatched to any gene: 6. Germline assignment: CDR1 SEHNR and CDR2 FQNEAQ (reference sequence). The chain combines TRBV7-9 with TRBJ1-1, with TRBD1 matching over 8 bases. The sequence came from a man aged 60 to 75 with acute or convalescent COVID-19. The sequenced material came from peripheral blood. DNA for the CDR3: TGTGCCAGCAGCTCCGGGACAGGTGGAACTGAAGCTTTCTTT. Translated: CASSSGTGGTEAFF.